The present TCR beta chain was sequenced within a study of OX40 agonist ivuxolimab in advanced cancers. Study observations and caveats: Fewer expanded clones were found on average in CD4+ than in CD8+ T cells. Dosing at 0.1 to 3.0 mg/kg was accompanied by clonal expansion of CD4+ and CD8+ blood T cells by week 6.

Looked up from germline, CDR1 is MNHNS and CDR2 is SASEGT. There are 14 residues in the CDR3. Libraries were prepared by immunoSEQ multiplex PCR; TCRdb keeps only in-frame clonotypes and omits some of them. Of 55,000 to 65,000 clones detected, approximately 90% appear once; the ten largest clones hold about 0.73%. Autoimmune disease history or systemic immunosuppression led to patients being barred. With regard to this clone: Its antigen is unidentified.

The sequenced sample was CD4+ or CD8+ T cells sorted from blood, obtained in a trial of the OX40 agonist ivuxolimab. J is TRBJ2-5 and V is TRBV6-1; TRBD1 matches 8 bases. Gene TRBJ2-7 matches the end of the DNA better, so the J call may be wrong. The source of this sequence is an adult with an advanced solid tumor such as melanoma, head and neck, liver or kidney cancer. The CDR3 sequence is CATVPGQATYEQYF. The CDR3 nucleotides are TGTGCCACCGTCCCGGGACAGGCTACCTACGAGCAGTACTTC.